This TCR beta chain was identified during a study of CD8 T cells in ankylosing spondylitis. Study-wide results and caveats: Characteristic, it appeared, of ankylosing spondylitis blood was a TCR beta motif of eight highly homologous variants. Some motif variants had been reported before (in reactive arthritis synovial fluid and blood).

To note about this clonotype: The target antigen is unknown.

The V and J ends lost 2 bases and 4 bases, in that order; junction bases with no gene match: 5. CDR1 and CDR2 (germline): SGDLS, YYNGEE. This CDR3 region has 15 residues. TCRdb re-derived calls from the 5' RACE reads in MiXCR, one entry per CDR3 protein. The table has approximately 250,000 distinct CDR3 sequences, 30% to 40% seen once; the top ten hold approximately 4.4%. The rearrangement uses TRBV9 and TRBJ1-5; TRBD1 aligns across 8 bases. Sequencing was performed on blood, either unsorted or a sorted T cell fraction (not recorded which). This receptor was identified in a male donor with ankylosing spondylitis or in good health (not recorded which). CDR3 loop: CASSVGQGANQPQHF. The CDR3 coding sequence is TGTGCCAGCAGCGTGGGGCAGGGGGCGAATCAGCCCCAGCATTTT.